The 8 T cell receptor beta chains reported below all come from one sample, sequenced in a study of molecular identifiers for immune sequencing clone quantification. Using its own MiXCR run on the PCR reads, TCRdb lists one record per CDR3 protein. Of roughly 320,000 distinct CDR3 sequences in the sample, about a fifth were seen once. The sequenced sample was naive CD8+ T cells from blood, with Jurkat cell RNA spiked in. Subset meaning: FACS-sorted CD8+CD4-CCR7+CD45RA+ naive T cells. The receptors were gathered from a human donor in good health. Some libraries in this study had Jurkat cell RNA spiked in.

This clonotype has ten or more counts. The rearrangement uses TRBV5-1 and TRBJ2-7; D might be TRBD1 or TRBD2, each matching 5 bases. Germline V lookup: CDR1 SGHRS, CDR2 YFSETQ. This CDR3 has 17 amino acids. Trimming cost V 1 base and J 2 bases, with 19 bases left between them. Written as DNA, the CDR3 is TGCGCCAGCAGCTTGCCGACCTCCGGGACCTCGACCTACGAGCAGTACTTC. It is translated as CASSLPTSGTSTYEQYF. The full variable domain, in which reference TRBV5-1 and TRBJ2-7 provide the parts outside the CDR3, is KAGVTQTPRYLIKTRGQQVTLSCSPISGHRSVSWYQQTPGQGLQFLFEYFSETQRNKGNFPGRFSGRQFSNSRSEMNVSTLELGDSALYLCASSLPTSGTSTYEQYFGPGTRLTVT.

This clonotype was detected ten times or more. The V gene is TRBV9, the J gene TRBJ2-3; 10 nucleotides align to TRBD2. J lost 5 bases, V lost 3 bases, and 12 bases had no gene match. The CDR3 has 17 amino acids. Per the germline V gene, CDR1 is SGDLS and CDR2 is YYNGEE. CDR3 bases: TGTGCCAGCAGCGAGGGGAGGCTAGCGGGAGTGGTAGATACGCAGTATTTT. Translating it yields CASSEGRLAGVVDTQYF.

Concerning this clonotype: A much larger clone differs from this one at a single base, so this may be a read error. This chain uses TRBV7-9 with TRBJ2-7, with D perhaps TRBD1 or TRBD2 (6 bases each). Per germline, CDR1 SEHNR and CDR2 FQNEAQ (reference sequence). The CDR3 has 13 residues. V shed 8 bases and J shed 6 bases, with 17 bases lying between them. The DNA of the CDR3 is TGTGCCAGCGGCTCCCCGGGGGCCCGCGAGCAGTACTTC. Translating gives CASGSPGAREQYF.

Worth noting for this clonotype: Just one base apart from a much larger clone, this may be a read error. The rearrangement uses TRBV5-3 and TRBJ2-1; TRBD1 agrees at 9 bases. TRBV5-3 is placed among ORFs of uncertain function. The CDR3 covers 17 residues. The CDR3 bases are TGTGCCAGCAGCTTGGTGGGGACAGGGAACTCCTACAATGAGCAGTTCTTC. It encodes CASSLVGTGNSYNEQFF.

This clonotype occurred many times. CDR3 loop: CASSPQREETQYF. For the CDR3, the DNA is TGTGCCAGCAGTCCTCAGCGGGAAGAGACCCAGTACTTC. The rearrangement joins TRBV25-1 to TRBJ2-5, with a possible D match to TRBD2 (6 bases). The CDR3 has 13 amino acids. Germline CDR1 MGHDK, CDR2 SYGVNS. Trimming pared 5 bases from V and 3 bases from J, leaving 10 bases between.

This clonotype has just a few counts. The rearrangement uses TRBV12-3 or TRBV12-4 and TRBJ2-2, with 9 nucleotides matching TRBD1. The CDR3 runs 12 residues. The V and J ends lost 5 bases and 13 bases, in that order; junction bases with no gene match: 5. DNA for the CDR3: TGTGCCAGCAGTCAAGGGACAGGGAGGCTGTTTTTT. Translation: CASSQGTGRLFF.

This clonotype has ten or more counts. This sequence joins TRBV5-1 and TRBJ1-2; TRBD1 is a possible D gene (5 bases). The CDR3 has 14 amino acids. Germline V gene lookup returns CDR1 SGHRS and CDR2 YFSETQ. V lost 0 bases and J 5 bases, leaving 11 bases between the germline ends. The CDR3 DNA reads as TGCGCCAGCAGCTTGGCCAGGGACCCATATGGCTACACCTTC. Translation gives CASSLARDPYGYTF.

This clonotype was counted many times. V usage is TRBV20-1 and J usage is TRBJ2-4, with a tentative D call TRBD2 (6 bases). The CDR3 totals 15 residues. Germline lookup yields CDR1 DFQATT and CDR2 SNEGSKA (reference sequence). V dropped 2 bases and J dropped 0 bases, with 11 bases sitting between them. CDR3 region: CSARISGLAKNIQYF. The DNA for the CDR3 is TGCAGTGCTAGAATTAGCGGATTAGCCAAAAACATTCAGTACTTC.